The source of this T cell receptor (beta chain) is a study of blood T cells in healthy people across ages. Across the whole study: Template-switching capture recovered about one barcoded beta molecule per two T cells.

This clonotype occurred many times. The antigen is not known. Next came a second PCR, run for about 7 to 12 cycles, which used a sample-barcoded 5' primer along with a J-beta primer mix. One entry per CDR3 protein, called by TCRdb with MiXCR from the 5' RACE reads. The data hold more than 550,000 distinct CDR3 sequences, with 22% observed a single time. Study-level results: Long-lived donors exceeded aged donors in naive CD4+ cells and diversity.

Germline CDR1 and CDR2: SGHRS and YFSETQ. V dropped 3 bases and J dropped 2 bases, with 5 bases sitting between them. This CDR3 region has 12 residues. The gene calls are TRBV5-1 and TRBJ1-1; D gene unclear. The sequence was collected from an older man in good health. Sequencing was performed on blood. The DNA of the CDR3 is TGCGCCAGCAGCTGGGATAACACTGAAGCTTTCTTT. Its protein product is CASSWDNTEAFF.